This T cell receptor (beta chain) was found in a study of T cell responses to AZD1222 COVID-19 vaccine. Study overall: Pooled together were second doses at about 4 or about 12 weeks. Study-level points and caveats: Spike-specific TCRs gained breadth and depth after people received two AZD1222 doses. There were vaccine-associated CD4 TCRs across spike, dominant at 160-218 and 743-854. Researchers took repertoire samples only after the peak T cell response had come.

Measured with immunoSEQ multiplex PCR; TCRdb has only the in-frame clones, and not every one. The sample has 180,000 or so clones; approximately 94% are singletons. Remarks on this clone: Its antigen is as yet unknown.

There are 15 residues in the CDR3. Germline V lookup: CDR1 MGHRA, CDR2 YSYEKL. V dropped 1 base and J dropped 6 bases, with 15 bases sitting between them. This sequence originates from an adult in good health. This sequence joins TRBV4-1 and TRBJ1-1; maybe TRBD1 (5 bases). The sample was peripheral blood, taken on day 0 of AZD1222 vaccination. CDR3 amino acids: CASSQVEGVEAEAFF. CDR3 in DNA: TGCGCCAGCAGCCAAGTCGAAGGGGTCGAGGCTGAAGCTTTCTTT.